This entry is about one TCR beta chain. Its cognate antigen is unknown. This entry comes from a study of T cell responses to AZD1222 COVID-19 vaccine. Overall study findings and caveats: Repertoires were obtained solely post-peak T cell response. There were vaccine-associated CD4 TCRs across spike, dominant at 160-218 and 743-854.

Clones were sequenced by immunoSEQ multiplex PCR, and TCRdb holds only the in-frame ones, with some missing. The sample is made up of over 130,000 clones, and the top ten hold about 2.3% of it. The V gene's germline CDR1 is LNHDA and CDR2 SQIVND (reference sequence). V was pared by 7 bases and J by 7 bases, with 2 bases of the junction left unmatched. The CDR3 length is 12 residues. The TCR was taken from an adult in good health. The sequencing input was peripheral blood. The rearrangement uses TRBV19 and TRBJ2-1; 9 positions match TRBD2. The CDR3 sequence is CASKRGVNEQFF. CDR3 sequence (DNA): TGTGCCAGTAAGCGGGGGGTGAATGAGCAGTTCTTC.